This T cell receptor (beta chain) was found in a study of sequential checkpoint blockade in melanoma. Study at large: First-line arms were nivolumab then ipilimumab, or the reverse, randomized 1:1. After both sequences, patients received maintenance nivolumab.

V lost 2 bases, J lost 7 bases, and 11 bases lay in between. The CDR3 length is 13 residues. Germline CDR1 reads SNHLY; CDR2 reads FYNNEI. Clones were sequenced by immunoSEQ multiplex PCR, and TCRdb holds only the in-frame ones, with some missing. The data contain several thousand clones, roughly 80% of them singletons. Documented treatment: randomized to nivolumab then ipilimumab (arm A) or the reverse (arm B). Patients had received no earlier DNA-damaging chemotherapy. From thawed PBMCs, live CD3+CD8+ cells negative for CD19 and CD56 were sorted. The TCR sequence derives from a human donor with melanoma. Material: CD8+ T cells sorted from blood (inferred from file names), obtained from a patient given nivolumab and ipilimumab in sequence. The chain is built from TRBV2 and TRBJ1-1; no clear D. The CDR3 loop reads CASSEFPLDEAFF. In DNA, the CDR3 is TGTGCCAGCAGTGAATTCCCACTCGATGAAGCTTTCTTT.